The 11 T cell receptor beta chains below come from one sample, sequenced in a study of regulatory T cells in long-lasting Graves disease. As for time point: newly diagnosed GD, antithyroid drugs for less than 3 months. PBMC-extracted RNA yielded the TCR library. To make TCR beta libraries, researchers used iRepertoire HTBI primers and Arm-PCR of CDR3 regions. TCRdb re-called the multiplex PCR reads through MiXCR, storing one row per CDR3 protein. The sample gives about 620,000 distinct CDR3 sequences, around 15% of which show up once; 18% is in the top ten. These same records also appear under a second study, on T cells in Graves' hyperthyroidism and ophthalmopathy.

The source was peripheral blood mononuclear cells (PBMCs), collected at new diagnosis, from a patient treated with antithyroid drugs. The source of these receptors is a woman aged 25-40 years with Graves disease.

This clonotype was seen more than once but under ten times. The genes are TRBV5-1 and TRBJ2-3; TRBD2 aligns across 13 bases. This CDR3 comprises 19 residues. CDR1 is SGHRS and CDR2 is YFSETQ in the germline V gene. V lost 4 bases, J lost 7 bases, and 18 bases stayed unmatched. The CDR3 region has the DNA TGCGCCAGCAGCCCAATGCCCGGGACTAGCGGGACCGCCGGGAATACGCAGTATTTT. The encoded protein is CASSPMPGTSGTAGNTQYF.

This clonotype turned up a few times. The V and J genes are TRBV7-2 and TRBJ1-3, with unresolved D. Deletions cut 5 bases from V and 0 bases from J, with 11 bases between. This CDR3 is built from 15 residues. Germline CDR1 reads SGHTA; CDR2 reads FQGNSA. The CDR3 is CASSTGIYSGNTIYF. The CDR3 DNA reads TGTGCCAGCAGCACCGGGATTTACTCTGGAAACACCATATATTTT.

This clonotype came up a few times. CDR3 sequence reads: CSAMYSGRALNEQFF. CDR3 nucleotide sequence: TGCAGTGCTATGTATAGCGGGAGGGCCCTGAATGAGCAGTTCTTC. This chain connects TRBV20-1 to TRBJ2-1; 11 bases align to TRBD2. Trimming removed 4 bases from V and 7 bases from J; junction bases left unmatched: 9. Looked up from germline, CDR1 is DFQATT and CDR2 is SNEGSKA (reference sequence). This CDR3 has 15 residues.

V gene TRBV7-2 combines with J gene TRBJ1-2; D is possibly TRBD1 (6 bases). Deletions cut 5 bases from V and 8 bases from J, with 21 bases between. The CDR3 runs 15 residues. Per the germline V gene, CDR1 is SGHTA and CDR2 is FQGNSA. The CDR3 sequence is CASSRGGARLGGYTF. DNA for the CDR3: TGTGCCAGCAGCCGTGGGGGCGCCCGGCTAGGGGGCTACACCTTC.

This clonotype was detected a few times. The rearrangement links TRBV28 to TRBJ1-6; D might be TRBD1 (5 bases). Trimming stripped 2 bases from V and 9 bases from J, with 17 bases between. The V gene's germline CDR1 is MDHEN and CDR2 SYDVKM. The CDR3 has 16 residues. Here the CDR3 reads CASSLEGQGRRSPLHF. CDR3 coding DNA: TGTGCCAGCAGTTTAGAGGGTCAGGGCCGGCGTTCACCCCTCCACTTT.

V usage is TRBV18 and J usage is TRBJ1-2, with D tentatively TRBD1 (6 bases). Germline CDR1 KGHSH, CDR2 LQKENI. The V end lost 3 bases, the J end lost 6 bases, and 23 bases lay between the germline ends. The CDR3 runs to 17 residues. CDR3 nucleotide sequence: TGTGCCAGCTCACCCGTTATCCTGGGGGCGCGTTTGAATGGCTACACCTTC. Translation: CASSPVILGARLNGYTF. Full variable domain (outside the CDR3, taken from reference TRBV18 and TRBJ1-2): NAGVMQNPRHLVRRRGQEARLRCSPMKGHSHVYWYRQLPEEGLKFMVYLQKENIIDESGMPKERFSAEFPKEGPSILRIQQVVRGDSAAYFCASSPVILGARLNGYTFGSGTRLTVV.

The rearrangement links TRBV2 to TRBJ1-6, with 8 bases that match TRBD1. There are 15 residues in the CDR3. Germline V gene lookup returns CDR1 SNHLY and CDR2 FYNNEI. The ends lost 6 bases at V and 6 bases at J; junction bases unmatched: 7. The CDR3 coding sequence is TGTGCCAGCAGCGACAGGGGTGTCGGTAATTCACCCCTCCACTTT. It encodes CASSDRGVGNSPLHF.

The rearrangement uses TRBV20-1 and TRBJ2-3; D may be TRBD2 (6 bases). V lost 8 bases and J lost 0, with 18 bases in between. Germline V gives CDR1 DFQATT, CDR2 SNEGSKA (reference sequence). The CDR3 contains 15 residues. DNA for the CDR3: TGCAGTCCAGAGGCTAGCGAAACTAGCACAGATACGCAGTATTTT. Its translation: CSPEASETSTDTQYF.

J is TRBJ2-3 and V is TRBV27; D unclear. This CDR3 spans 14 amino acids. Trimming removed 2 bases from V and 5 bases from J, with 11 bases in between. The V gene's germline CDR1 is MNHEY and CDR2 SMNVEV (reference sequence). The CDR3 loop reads CASSLETHGDTQYF. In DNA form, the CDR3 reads TGTGCCAGCAGTTTAGAGACACACGGAGATACGCAGTATTTT.

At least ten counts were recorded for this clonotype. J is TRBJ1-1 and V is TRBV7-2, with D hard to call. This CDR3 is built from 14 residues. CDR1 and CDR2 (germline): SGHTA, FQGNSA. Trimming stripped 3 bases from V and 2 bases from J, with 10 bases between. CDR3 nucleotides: TGTGCCAGCAGCTTCCAACAGAGTAACACTGAAGCTTTCTTT. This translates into CASSFQQSNTEAFF.

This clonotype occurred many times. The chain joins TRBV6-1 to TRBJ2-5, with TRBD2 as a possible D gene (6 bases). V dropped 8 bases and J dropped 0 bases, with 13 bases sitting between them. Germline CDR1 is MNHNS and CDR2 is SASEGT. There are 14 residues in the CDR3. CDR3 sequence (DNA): TGTGCCAGCCGACGGAGGGTCCACCAAGAGACCCAGTACTTC. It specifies CASRRRVHQETQYF.